This is a list of T cell receptor beta chains from one sample in a study of OX40 agonist ivuxolimab in advanced cancers. Libraries were prepared by immunoSEQ multiplex PCR; TCRdb keeps only in-frame clonotypes and omits some of them. This repertoire shows about 84,000 clones, approximately 92% found once; its top ten account for 0.19%. This sample comprised CD4+ or CD8+ T cells sorted from blood, obtained in a trial of the OX40 agonist ivuxolimab. These receptors all stem from an adult with an advanced solid tumor such as melanoma, head and neck, liver or kidney cancer. Both conserved end residues are part of each CDR3. D genes are given only for firm matches. Clone sizes are given selectively: once, few, many, or a class where the clone is expanded.

abundance: NA
j_gene: TRBJ2-3
v_gene: TRBV18
d_gene: NA
CDR3aa: CASSPSGQGLLQYTLTDTQYF
CDR3nt: TGTGCCAGCTCACCGTCGGGTCAGGGCCTCCTCCAATACACCCTCACAGATACGCAGTATTTT

abundance: once
j_gene: TRBJ2-2
v_gene: TRBV30
d_gene: NA
CDR3aa: CAWSVGRGELFF
CDR3nt: TGTGCCTGGAGTGTAGGGCGGGGGGAGCTGTTTTTT

abundance: NA
j_gene: TRBJ2-5
v_gene: TRBV4-2
d_gene: TRBD2
CDR3aa: CASSQSGTSGGGWETQYF
CDR3nt: TGTGCCAGCAGCCAGAGCGGGACTAGCGGGGGCGGTTGGGAGACCCAGTACTTC

abundance: NA
j_gene: TRBJ2-5
v_gene: TRBV29-1
d_gene: TRBD2
CDR3aa: CSYGLAGGYETQYF
CDR3nt: TGCAGCTATGGACTAGCGGGAGGATATGAGACCCAGTACTTC

abundance: NA
j_gene: TRBJ2-7
v_gene: TRBV5-1
d_gene: NA
CDR3aa: CASSSTNEQYF
CDR3nt: TGCGCCAGCAGCTCCACTAACGAGCAGTACTTC

abundance: NA
j_gene: TRBJ1-2
v_gene: TRBV7-2
d_gene: TRBD1
CDR3aa: CASSLARQGYGYTF
CDR3nt: TGTGCCAGCAGCTTAGCGCGACAGGGCTATGGCTACACCTTC

abundance: NA
j_gene: TRBJ2-3
v_gene: TRBV7-2
d_gene: NA
CDR3aa: CASSGTNTDTQYF
CDR3nt: TGTGCCAGCAGCGGGACAAACACAGATACGCAGTATTTT

abundance: NA
j_gene: TRBJ1-6
v_gene: TRBV18
d_gene: NA
CDR3aa: CASSPGINSPLHF
CDR3nt: TGTGCCAGCTCACCAGGGATTAATTCACCCCTCCACTTT

abundance: NA
j_gene: TRBJ1-5
v_gene: TRBV6-5
d_gene: NA
CDR3aa: CASSSPYQPQHF
CDR3nt: TGTGCCAGCAGTTCCCCCTATCAGCCCCAGCATTTT

abundance: NA
j_gene: TRBJ2-7
v_gene: TRBV23-1
d_gene: NA
CDR3aa: CASSQSSPTGFRAYEQYF
CDR3nt: TGCGCCAGCAGTCAATCGTCCCCCACAGGGTTTAGGGCCTACGAGCAGTACTTC

abundance: NA
j_gene: TRBJ1-5
v_gene: TRBV9
d_gene: NA
CDR3aa: CASSVEGDNQPQHF
CDR3nt: TGTGCCAGCAGCGTGGAAGGGGACAATCAGCCCCAGCATTTT

abundance: NA
j_gene: TRBJ1-2
v_gene: TRBV19
d_gene: NA
CDR3aa: CASSPRPSGYGYTF
CDR3nt: TGTGCCAGTAGTCCACGGCCCTCAGGGTATGGCTACACCTTC

abundance: NA
j_gene: TRBJ1-4
v_gene: TRBV19
d_gene: NA
CDR3aa: CASSARLGEKLFF
CDR3nt: TGTGCCAGTAGTGCCAGACTAGGGGAAAAACTGTTTTTT

abundance: NA
j_gene: TRBJ2-7
v_gene: TRBV7-7
d_gene: NA
CDR3aa: CASSLEDSYEQYF
CDR3nt: TGTGCTAGCAGCTTAGAGGACTCCTACGAGCAGTACTTC

abundance: NA
j_gene: TRBJ2-4
v_gene: TRBV4-3
d_gene: TRBD2
CDR3aa: CASSLRLAGVGNIQYF
CDR3nt: TGCGCCAGCAGCCTCCGACTAGCGGGAGTCGGAAACATTCAGTACTTC

abundance: NA
j_gene: TRBJ1-1
v_gene: TRBV7-3
d_gene: NA
CDR3aa: CASSRLLGTEAFF
CDR3nt: TGTGCCAGCAGTCGACTCTTGGGAACTGAAGCTTTCTTT

abundance: few
j_gene: TRBJ2-3
v_gene: TRBV9
d_gene: TRBD2
CDR3aa: CASSVEAGGLAGDTQYF
CDR3nt: TGTGCCAGCAGCGTAGAGGCTGGAGGACTAGCCGGGGATACGCAGTATTTT

abundance: NA
j_gene: TRBJ2-3
v_gene: TRBV1
d_gene: NA
CDR3aa: CTSSQDASGAQYF
CDR3nt: TGCACCAGCAGCCAGGACGCTAGCGGGGCGCAGTATTTT

abundance: NA
j_gene: TRBJ2-5
v_gene: TRBV5-4
d_gene: NA
CDR3aa: CASRNLNGEKYF
CDR3nt: TGTGCCAGCAGGAACCTCAACGGGGAAAAATACTTC

abundance: NA
j_gene: TRBJ2-3
v_gene: TRBV29-1
d_gene: NA
CDR3aa: CSVEVSRDTQYF
CDR3nt: TGCAGCGTTGAGGTCTCGAGGGATACGCAGTATTTT

abundance: NA
j_gene: TRBJ1-5
v_gene: TRBV5-1
d_gene: NA
CDR3aa: CASSLDPTSQPQHF
CDR3nt: TGCGCCAGCAGCTTGGACCCAACTAGTCAGCCCCAGCATTTT

abundance: NA
j_gene: TRBJ1-1
v_gene: TRBV7-9
d_gene: NA
CDR3aa: CASSLDRSRNTEAFF
CDR3nt: TGTGCCAGCAGCTTAGATCGGAGTCGGAACACTGAAGCTTTCTTT

abundance: NA
j_gene: TRBJ1-2
v_gene: TRBV7-8
d_gene: NA
CDR3aa: CASSLFVDWGLTTGYTF
CDR3nt: TGTGCCAGCAGCTTATTTGTGGACTGGGGGCTGACGACCGGCTACACCTTC

abundance: NA
j_gene: TRBJ2-1
v_gene: TRBV4-1
d_gene: TRBD2
CDR3aa: CASSRKYGLAGVEPHYNEQFF
CDR3nt: TGCGCCAGCAGCCGCAAGTACGGACTAGCGGGAGTGGAGCCCCACTACAATGAGCAGTTCTTC

abundance: NA
j_gene: TRBJ2-2
v_gene: TRBV5-4
d_gene: NA
CDR3aa: CASSGGALRELFF
CDR3nt: TGTGCCAGCAGCGGGGGGGCCCTCCGGGAGCTGTTTTTT

abundance: once
j_gene: TRBJ2-2
v_gene: TRBV5-1
d_gene: NA
CDR3aa: CASSSQGTGELFF
CDR3nt: TGCGCCAGCAGCTCACAGGGAACCGGGGAGCTGTTTTTT

abundance: once
j_gene: TRBJ2-7
v_gene: TRBV25-1
d_gene: TRBD1
CDR3aa: CASSETGGGLPYEQYF
CDR3nt: TGTGCCAGCAGTGAAACAGGGGGCGGTCTACCCTACGAGCAGTACTTC

abundance: NA
j_gene: TRBJ1-3
v_gene: TRBV19
d_gene: TRBD1
CDR3aa: CASSYRGSPGNTIYF
CDR3nt: TGTGCCAGTAGCTACAGGGGTAGCCCAGGAAACACCATATATTTT

abundance: NA
j_gene: TRBJ2-6
v_gene: TRBV30
d_gene: TRBD1
CDR3aa: CARGQNSGANVLTF
CDR3nt: TGTGCCCGGGGACAGAACTCTGGGGCCAACGTCCTGACTTTC

abundance: NA
j_gene: TRBJ1-5
v_gene: TRBV27
d_gene: NA
CDR3aa: CASSLLGNSNQPQHF
CDR3nt: TGTGCCAGCAGTTTGCTAGGGAATAGCAATCAGCCCCAGCATTTT

abundance: few
j_gene: TRBJ1-2
v_gene: TRBV18
d_gene: NA
CDR3aa: CASSQTTGQIPRYTF
CDR3nt: TGTGCCAGCTCACAAACTACGGGACAAATCCCCCGCTACACCTTC

abundance: NA
j_gene: TRBJ2-2
v_gene: TRBV11-3
d_gene: NA
CDR3aa: CASSLESSTGELFF
CDR3nt: TGTGCCAGCAGCTTAGAATCGAGCACCGGGGAGCTGTTTTTT

abundance: NA
j_gene: TRBJ2-1
v_gene: TRBV18
d_gene: TRBD2
CDR3aa: CASSPNAREGSYNEQFF
CDR3nt: TGTGCCAGCTCACCAAACGCGAGGGAGGGGTCCTACAATGAGCAGTTCTTC

abundance: NA
j_gene: TRBJ2-1
v_gene: TRBV9
d_gene: NA
CDR3aa: CASSRDNEQFF
CDR3nt: TGTGCCAGCAGCCGGGACAATGAGCAGTTCTTC

abundance: NA
j_gene: TRBJ1-1
v_gene: TRBV28
d_gene: NA
CDR3aa: CASSLSRSEAFF
CDR3nt: TGTGCCAGCAGTCTCTCCCGGAGTGAAGCTTTCTTT

abundance: NA
j_gene: TRBJ1-5
v_gene: TRBV7-2
d_gene: NA
CDR3aa: CASSLLGVGSNQPQHF
CDR3nt: TGTGCCAGCAGCTTATTAGGGGTCGGGAGCAATCAGCCCCAGCATTTT

abundance: NA
j_gene: TRBJ1-5
v_gene: TRBV19
d_gene: NA
CDR3aa: CASSILAGRQPQHF
CDR3nt: TGTGCCAGTAGTATTCTGGCAGGGAGGCAGCCCCAGCATTTT

abundance: NA
j_gene: TRBJ1-5
v_gene: TRBV5-1
d_gene: NA
CDR3aa: CASSLDPDNQPQHF
CDR3nt: TGCGCCAGCAGCTTGGACCCAGACAATCAGCCCCAGCATTTT

abundance: NA
j_gene: TRBJ2-1
v_gene: TRBV6-1
d_gene: NA
CDR3aa: CASSEAPEGREQFF
CDR3nt: TGTGCCAGCAGTGAAGCGCCCGAGGGGCGGGAGCAGTTCTTC

abundance: NA
j_gene: TRBJ2-7
v_gene: TRBV28
d_gene: TRBD1
CDR3aa: CASGSVGQGDYEQYF
CDR3nt: TGTGCCAGCGGGTCGGTGGGACAGGGGGACTACGAGCAGTACTTC

abundance: NA
j_gene: TRBJ2-1
v_gene: TRBV29-1
d_gene: NA
CDR3aa: CSDRGTYNEQFF
CDR3nt: TGCAGCGATCGGGGGACCTACAATGAGCAGTTCTTC

abundance: NA
j_gene: TRBJ1-1
v_gene: TRBV9
d_gene: TRBD1
CDR3aa: CASSARGQNTEAFF
CDR3nt: TGTGCCAGCAGCGCCAGGGGGCAGAACACTGAAGCTTTCTTT

abundance: NA
j_gene: TRBJ1-2
v_gene: TRBV27
d_gene: TRBD1
CDR3aa: CASSPRTGLNGYTF
CDR3nt: TGTGCCAGCAGTCCTAGGACAGGATTAAATGGCTACACCTTC

abundance: once
j_gene: TRBJ2-5
v_gene: TRBV5-1
d_gene: TRBD2
CDR3aa: CASSRTSQETQYF
CDR3nt: TGCGCCAGCAGCAGGACTAGCCAAGAGACCCAGTACTTC

abundance: NA
j_gene: TRBJ2-2
v_gene: TRBV27
d_gene: NA
CDR3aa: CASSFSGQLNTGELFF
CDR3nt: TGTGCCAGCAGTTTTTCTGGACAGCTGAACACCGGGGAGCTGTTTTTT

abundance: NA
j_gene: TRBJ2-1
v_gene: TRBV5-4
d_gene: NA
CDR3aa: CASSLGNNNEQFF
CDR3nt: TGTGCCAGCAGCTTGGGAAATAACAATGAGCAGTTCTTC

abundance: NA
j_gene: TRBJ1-4
v_gene: TRBV11-2
d_gene: TRBD1
CDR3aa: CASSRRTGGGRVNEKLFF
CDR3nt: TGTGCCAGCAGCCGCAGGACAGGGGGCGGGCGGGTTAATGAAAAACTGTTTTTT

abundance: NA
j_gene: TRBJ2-7
v_gene: TRBV11-2
d_gene: TRBD2
CDR3aa: CASSPTGTSGSYEQYF
CDR3nt: TGTGCCAGCAGCCCAACCGGGACTAGCGGTTCCTACGAGCAGTACTTC

abundance: once
j_gene: TRBJ1-6
v_gene: TRBV10-1
d_gene: NA
CDR3aa: CASSKGEKNSPLHF
CDR3nt: TGCGCCAGCAGTAAAGGGGAAAAGAATTCACCCCTCCACTTT

abundance: NA
j_gene: TRBJ1-1
v_gene: TRBV5-1
d_gene: NA
CDR3aa: CASSRGDTNTEAFF
CDR3nt: TGCGCCAGCAGCCGAGGGGACACGAACACTGAAGCTTTCTTT

abundance: NA
j_gene: TRBJ1-1
v_gene: TRBV27
d_gene: NA
CDR3aa: CASSLETSGGGAFF
CDR3nt: TGTGCCAGCAGTTTGGAGACCTCGGGCGGGGGAGCTTTCTTT